Shown below are 9 T cell receptor beta chains from a single sample sequenced in a study of cytomegalovirus exposure and HLA in healthy donors. PCR primers comprised 60 Vbeta and 13 Jbeta primers. The repertoire was sequenced with immunoSEQ multiplex PCR; TCRdb's copy has only in-frame clones and lacks some. The sample records about 190,000 clones, approximately 75% being singletons. The sequenced material came from PBMCs. These receptors originate from a young man in good health and CMV-seropositive.

This clone has a handful of counts. V usage is TRBV19 and J usage is TRBJ2-3, with 8 bases aligning to TRBD1. The CDR3 sequence is 17 residues long. The germline CDR1 and CDR2 sequences are LNHDA and SQIVND (reference sequence). The V and J ends lost 5 bases and 4 bases, in that order; junction bases with no gene match: 14. The CDR3 spells CASSVGSLGQGPDTQYF. The CDR3 DNA reads as TGTGCCAGTAGTGTTGGTAGTTTAGGACAGGGCCCAGATACGCAGTATTTT.

V is TRBV4-2 and J is TRBJ2-2; TRBD2 matches 10 bases. V lost 0 bases to trimming and J lost 1 base; unmatched junction nucleotides: 5. Looked up from germline, CDR1 is LGHNA and CDR2 is YNFKEQ. The CDR3 is made up of 18 amino acids. CDR3 sequence (DNA): TGTGCCAGCAGCCAAGATCCCCTAGCGGGGGAGAACACCGGGGAGCTGTTTTTT. It yields the protein CASSQDPLAGENTGELFF.

The rearrangement joins TRBV19 to TRBJ1-1, with TRBD1 matching 8 bases. CDR1 is LNHDA and CDR2 is SQIVND in the germline V gene (reference sequence). The CDR3 runs to 16 residues. Trimming at V came to 4 bases and at J to 3 bases, leaving 10 bases not matched to a gene. Here the CDR3 reads CASSRGDRHEYTEAFF. The CDR3 DNA follows: TGTGCCAGTAGTAGAGGGGACAGGCACGAATACACTGAAGCTTTCTTT.

The chain links TRBV28 to TRBJ2-7; D possibly corresponds to TRBD2 (6 bases). This CDR3 comprises 13 residues. Germline-derived CDR1 and CDR2 are MDHEN and SYDVKM. V lost 4 bases to trimming and J lost 5 bases, with 12 bases between them. The DNA of the CDR3 is TGTGCCAGCAGTTGGGGGACTTGGAACGAGCAGTACTTC. Its protein is CASSWGTWNEQYF.

The V and J genes are TRBV11-2 and TRBJ2-1; no firm D call. The CDR3 runs to 14 residues. Trimming cost V 5 bases and J 0 bases, with 8 bases left between them. Germline-derived CDR1 and CDR2 are SGHAT and FQNNGV. In nucleotides, the CDR3 is TGTGCCAGCAGCCCCCAGGTCTCCTACAATGAGCAGTTCTTC. This translates into CASSPQVSYNEQFF. The whole variable domain, filled in from reference TRBV11-2 and TRBJ2-1, reads EAGVAQSPRYKIIEKRQSVAFWCNPISGHATLYWYQQILGQGPKLLIQFQNNGVVDDSQLPKDRFSAERLKGVDSTLKIQPAKLEDSAVYLCASSPQVSYNEQFFGPGTRLTVL.

V is TRBV6-5 and J is TRBJ2-7; 10 bases agree with TRBD2. The germline V gene has CDR1 MNHEY and CDR2 SVGAGI. J gave up 4 bases and V 4 bases, and 10 bases lay outside the gene matches. The CDR3 spans 16 residues. The CDR3 sequence is CASSSTSGALPYEQYF. The CDR3, as DNA: TGTGCCAGCAGTTCAACTAGCGGGGCCCTCCCATACGAGCAGTACTTC.

The rearrangement joins TRBV13 to TRBJ1-2; TRBD1 matches at 10 bases. CDR1 and CDR2 (germline): PRHDT, FYEKMQ (reference sequence). Trimming at V came to 0 bases and at J to 4 bases, leaving 5 bases not matched to a gene. The length of the CDR3 is 16 residues. The CDR3 here is CASSLGRTGGTYGYTF. The CDR3, as DNA: TGTGCCAGCAGCTTAGGCCGGACAGGGGGAACCTATGGCTACACCTTC.

This rearrangement joins TRBV12-5 to TRBJ2-5; 8 bases are shared with TRBD1. V gave up 6 bases and J gave up 4 bases; unmatched junction bases: 7. The CDR3 totals 14 residues. CDR1 is LGHNT and CDR2 is FRNRAP in the germline V gene. CDR3 in amino acids: CASGTGQGGETQYF. DNA for the CDR3: TGTGCTAGTGGCACAGGACAGGGAGGAGAGACCCAGTACTTC.

The chain uses TRBV6-4 and TRBJ2-1, with TRBD2 matching over 12 bases. This CDR3 is built from 15 residues. V trimming: 0 bases; J trimming: 9 bases; junction bases outside the gene matches: 3. CDR1 and CDR2 from the germline V gene are MRHNA and SNTAGT. CDR3 sequence: CASSDSTSGGAEQFF. The DNA of the CDR3 is TGTGCCAGCAGTGACTCGACTAGCGGGGGTGCTGAGCAGTTCTTC.